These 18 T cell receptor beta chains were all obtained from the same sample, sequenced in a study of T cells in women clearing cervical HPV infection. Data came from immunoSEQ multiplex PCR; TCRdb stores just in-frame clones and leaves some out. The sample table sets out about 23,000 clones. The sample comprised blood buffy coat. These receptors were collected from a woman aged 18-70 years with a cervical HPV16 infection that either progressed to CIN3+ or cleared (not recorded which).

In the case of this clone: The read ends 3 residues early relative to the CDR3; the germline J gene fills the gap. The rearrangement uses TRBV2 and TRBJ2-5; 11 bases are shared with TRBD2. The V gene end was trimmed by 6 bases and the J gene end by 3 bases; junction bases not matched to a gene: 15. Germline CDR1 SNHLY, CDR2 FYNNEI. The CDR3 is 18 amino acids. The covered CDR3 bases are TGTGCCAGCAGCGCCTATACTAGCGGGGGTGGAAAAAAAGAGACC. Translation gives CASSAYTSGGGKKET. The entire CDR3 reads CASSAYTSGGGKKETQYF. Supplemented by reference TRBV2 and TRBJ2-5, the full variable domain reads EPEVTQTPSHQVTQMGQEVILRCVPISNHLYFYWYRQILGQKVEFLVSFYNNEISEKSEIFDDQFSVERPDGSNFTLKIRSTKLEDSAMYFCASSAYTSGGGKKETQYFGPGTRLLVL.

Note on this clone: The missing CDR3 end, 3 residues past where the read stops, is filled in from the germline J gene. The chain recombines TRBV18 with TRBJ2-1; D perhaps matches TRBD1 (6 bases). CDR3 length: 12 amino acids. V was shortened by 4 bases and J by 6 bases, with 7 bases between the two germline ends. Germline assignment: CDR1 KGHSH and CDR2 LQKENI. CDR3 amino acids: CASSQQGNEQFF. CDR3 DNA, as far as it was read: TGTGCCAGCTCACAACAGGGCAATGAG.

CDR3 bases read: TGTGCCGGCAAAACGGGACACAACCTCAATGAG. Translation gives CAGKTGHNLNE. The complete CDR3 reads CAGKTGHNLNEQFF. V usage is TRBV30 and J usage is TRBJ2-1, with D perhaps matching TRBD1 (6 bases). The missing CDR3 end, 3 residues past where the read stops, is filled in from the germline J gene. V was shortened by 8 bases and J by 6 bases, with 20 bases between the two germline ends. Germline V gene lookup returns CDR1 GTSNPN and CDR2 SVGIG (reference sequence). This CDR3 region has 14 residues.

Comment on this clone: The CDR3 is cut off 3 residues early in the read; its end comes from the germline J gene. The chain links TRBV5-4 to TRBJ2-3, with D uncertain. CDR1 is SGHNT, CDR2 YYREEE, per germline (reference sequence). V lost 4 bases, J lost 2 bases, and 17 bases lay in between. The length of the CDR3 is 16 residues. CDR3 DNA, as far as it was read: TGTGCCAGCAGCCTGGTCAGTACAGCCTACACAGATACG. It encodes CASSLVSTAYTDT. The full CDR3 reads CASSLVSTAYTDTQYF.

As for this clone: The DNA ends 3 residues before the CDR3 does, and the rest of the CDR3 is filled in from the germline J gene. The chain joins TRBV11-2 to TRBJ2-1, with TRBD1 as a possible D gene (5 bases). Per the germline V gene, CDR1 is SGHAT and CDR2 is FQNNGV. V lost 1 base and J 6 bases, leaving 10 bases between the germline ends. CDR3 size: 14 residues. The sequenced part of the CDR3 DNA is TGTGCCAGCAGCTTAGCAGGGCCCCTCAATGAG. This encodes CASSLAGPLNE. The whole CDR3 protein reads CASSLAGPLNEQFF. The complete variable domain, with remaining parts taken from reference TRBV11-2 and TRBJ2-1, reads EAGVAQSPRYKIIEKRQSVAFWCNPISGHATLYWYQQILGQGPKLLIQFQNNGVVDDSQLPKDRFSAERLKGVDSTLKIQPAKLEDSAVYLCASSLAGPLNEQFFGPGTRLTVL.

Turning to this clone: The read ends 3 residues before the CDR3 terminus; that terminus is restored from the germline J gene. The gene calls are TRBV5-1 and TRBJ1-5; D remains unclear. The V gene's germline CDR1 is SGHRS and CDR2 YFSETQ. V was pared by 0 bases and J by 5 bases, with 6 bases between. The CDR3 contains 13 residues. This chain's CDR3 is CASSLGEDQPQHF. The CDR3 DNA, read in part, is TGCGCCAGCAGCTTGGGAGAGGATCAGCCC.

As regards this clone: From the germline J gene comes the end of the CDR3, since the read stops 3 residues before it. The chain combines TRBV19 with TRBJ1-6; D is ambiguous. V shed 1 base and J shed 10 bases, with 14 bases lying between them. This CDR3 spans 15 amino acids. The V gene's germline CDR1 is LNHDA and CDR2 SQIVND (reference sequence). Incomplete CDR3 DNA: TGTGCCAGTAGTATAGTCGCAGATACAGAGTCACCC. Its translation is CASSIVADTESP. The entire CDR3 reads CASSIVADTESPLHF.

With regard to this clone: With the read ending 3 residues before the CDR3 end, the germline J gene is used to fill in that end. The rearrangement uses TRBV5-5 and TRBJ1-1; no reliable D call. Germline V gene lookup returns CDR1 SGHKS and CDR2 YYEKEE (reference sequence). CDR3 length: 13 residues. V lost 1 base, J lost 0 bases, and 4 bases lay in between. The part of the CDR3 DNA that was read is TGTGCCAGCAGCTTGTCTGTGAACACTGAA. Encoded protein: CASSLSVNTE. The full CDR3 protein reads CASSLSVNTEAFF.

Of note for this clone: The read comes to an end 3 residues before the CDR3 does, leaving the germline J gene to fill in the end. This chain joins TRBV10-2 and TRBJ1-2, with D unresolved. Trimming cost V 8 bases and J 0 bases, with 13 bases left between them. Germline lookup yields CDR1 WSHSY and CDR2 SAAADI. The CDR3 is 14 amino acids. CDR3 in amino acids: CASHLAGTNYGYTF. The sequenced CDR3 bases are TGCGCCAGCCACTTGGCGGGTACTAACTATGGC.

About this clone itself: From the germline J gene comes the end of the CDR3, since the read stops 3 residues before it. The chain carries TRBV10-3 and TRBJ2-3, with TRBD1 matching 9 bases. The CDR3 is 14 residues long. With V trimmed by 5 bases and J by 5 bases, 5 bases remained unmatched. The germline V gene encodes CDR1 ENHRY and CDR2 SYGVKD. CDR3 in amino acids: CAISYGQGLDTQYF. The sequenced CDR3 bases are TGTGCCATCAGTTACGGACAGGGGTTAGATACG.

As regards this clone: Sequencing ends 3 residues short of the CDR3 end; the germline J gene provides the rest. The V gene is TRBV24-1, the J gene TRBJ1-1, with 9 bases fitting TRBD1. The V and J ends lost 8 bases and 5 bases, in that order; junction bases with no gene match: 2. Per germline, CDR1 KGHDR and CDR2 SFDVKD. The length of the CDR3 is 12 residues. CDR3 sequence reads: CATMDRGTEAFF. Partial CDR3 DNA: TGTGCCACCATGGACAGGGGTACTGAA.

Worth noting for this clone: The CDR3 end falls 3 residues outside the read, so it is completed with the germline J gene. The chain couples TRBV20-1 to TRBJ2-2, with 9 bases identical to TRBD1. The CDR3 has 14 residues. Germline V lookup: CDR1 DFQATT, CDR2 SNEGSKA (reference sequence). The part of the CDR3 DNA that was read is TGCAGTGCCCAAAGGACAGGGGTTCGTGAAAAG. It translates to CSAQRTGVREK. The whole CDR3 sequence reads CSAQRTGVREKLFF.

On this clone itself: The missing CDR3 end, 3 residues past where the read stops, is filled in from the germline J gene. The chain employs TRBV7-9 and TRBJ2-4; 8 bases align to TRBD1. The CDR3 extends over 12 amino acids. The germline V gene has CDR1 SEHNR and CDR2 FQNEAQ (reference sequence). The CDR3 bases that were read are TGTGCCAGCAGCGTGACAGGGGTGGGT. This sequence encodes CASSVTGVG. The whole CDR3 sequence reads CASSVTGVGQYF.

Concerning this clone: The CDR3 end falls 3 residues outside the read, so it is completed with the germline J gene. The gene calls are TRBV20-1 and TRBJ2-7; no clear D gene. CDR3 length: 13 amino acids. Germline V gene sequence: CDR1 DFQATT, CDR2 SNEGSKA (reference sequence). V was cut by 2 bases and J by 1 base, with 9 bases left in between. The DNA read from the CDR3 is TGCAGTGCTAGAACAGAGTTATCCTACGAG. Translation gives CSARTELSYE. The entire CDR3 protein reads CSARTELSYEQYF.

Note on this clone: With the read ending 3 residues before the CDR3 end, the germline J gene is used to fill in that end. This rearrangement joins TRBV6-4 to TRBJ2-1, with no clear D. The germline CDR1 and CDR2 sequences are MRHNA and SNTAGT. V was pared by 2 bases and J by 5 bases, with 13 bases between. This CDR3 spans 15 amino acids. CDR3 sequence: CASSDGGGADNEQFF. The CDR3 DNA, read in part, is TGTGCCAGCAGTGACGGTGGCGGAGCCGACAATGAG.

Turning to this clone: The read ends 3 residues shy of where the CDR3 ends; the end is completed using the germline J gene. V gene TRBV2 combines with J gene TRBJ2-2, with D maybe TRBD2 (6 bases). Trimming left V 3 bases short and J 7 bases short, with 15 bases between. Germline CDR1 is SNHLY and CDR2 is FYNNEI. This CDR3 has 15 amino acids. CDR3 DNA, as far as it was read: TGTGCCAGCAGTGATCGTCCGGGGGTTGACGGGGAG. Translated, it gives CASSDRPGVDGE. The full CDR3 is CASSDRPGVDGELFF. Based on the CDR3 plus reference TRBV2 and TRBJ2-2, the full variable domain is EPEVTQTPSHQVTQMGQEVILRCVPISNHLYFYWYRQILGQKVEFLVSFYNNEISEKSEIFDDQFSVERPDGSNFTLKIRSTKLEDSAMYFCASSDRPGVDGELFFGEGSRLTVL.

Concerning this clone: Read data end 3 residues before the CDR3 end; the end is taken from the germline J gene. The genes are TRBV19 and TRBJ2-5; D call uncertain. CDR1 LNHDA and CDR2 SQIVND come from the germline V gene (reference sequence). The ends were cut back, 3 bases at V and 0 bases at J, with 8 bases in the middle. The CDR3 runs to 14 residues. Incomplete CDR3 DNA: TGTGCCAGTAGTATTCCCCCAGACCAAGAGACC. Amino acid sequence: CASSIPPDQET. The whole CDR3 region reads CASSIPPDQETQYF.

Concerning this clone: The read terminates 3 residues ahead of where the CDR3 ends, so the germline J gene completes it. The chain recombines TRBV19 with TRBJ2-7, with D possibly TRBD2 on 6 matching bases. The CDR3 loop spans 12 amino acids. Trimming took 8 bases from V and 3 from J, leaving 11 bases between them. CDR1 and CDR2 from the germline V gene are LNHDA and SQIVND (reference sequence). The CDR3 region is CASGTRGYEQYF. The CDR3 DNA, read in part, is TGTGCCAGTGGAACGCGGGGCTACGAG.